Listed here are 8 T cell receptor beta chains from one sample, sequenced in a study of cytomegalovirus exposure and HLA in healthy donors (dated by TCRdb to about 2017). The protocol used for the library was the immunoSEQ multiplex PCR assay. The multiplex PCR relied on a mix of 60 forward primers for TCR Vbeta segments and 13 reverse primers for TCR Jbeta segments. TCRdb re-hosts the immuneACCESS table, in-frame sequences only. Its copies lack some clones; in the studies checked, an unresolved V gene accounts for under half of them, and the cause for the rest is not known. In all, the sample holds tens of thousands of clones, and approximately 7.1% of those were seen once. The ten largest make up approximately 2.5% of the sample. Sequenced input: PBMCs. These receptors all stem from a man in his forties or fifties in good health and CMV-seronegative.

The J gene is TRBJ1-4, the V gene TRBV10-3; 8 bases align to TRBD1. Germline V gene data show CDR1 as ENHRY and CDR2 as SYGVKD. J gave up 1 base and V 4 bases, and 2 bases lay outside the gene matches. This CDR3 spans 15 amino acids. CDR3 residues: CAISGTGGTNEKLFF. CDR3 nucleotide sequence: TGTGCCATCAGTGGTACAGGGGGAACTAATGAAAAACTGTTTTTT.

This clone has just a few counts. This chain links TRBV28 with TRBJ1-2; 11 bases fit TRBD1. The germline V gene has CDR1 MDHEN and CDR2 SYDVKM. This CDR3 comprises 14 residues. After removal of 6 bases from V and 0 bases from J, the junction contained 0 bases not matched to a gene. The CDR3 here is CASRDRGPNYGYTF. The CDR3 DNA sequence: TGTGCCAGCAGGGACAGGGGGCCTAACTATGGCTACACCTTC.

This clone turned up a few times. The chain has TRBV11-1 and TRBJ2-1; 9 nucleotides line up with TRBD1. This CDR3 is 15 amino acids long. Germline loops: CDR1 SGHAT, CDR2 FQDESV (reference sequence). V was clipped by 6 bases and J by 3 bases; unmatched bases: 6. Written as DNA, the CDR3 is TGTGCCAGCAGGGCCCCGGGACAGGGCTACAATGAGCAGTTCTTC. This translates into CASRAPGQGYNEQFF.

With regard to this clone: The junction differs from germline at one of its ends, possibly a read error. The rearrangement uses TRBV6-1 and TRBJ2-2; TRBD1 is a possible D gene (5 bases). Per germline, CDR1 MNHNS and CDR2 SASEGT. The CDR3 has 14 residues. The CDR3 sequence: CAGRTSTNTGELFF. The CDR3 region has the DNA TGTGCCGGCAGGACAAGTACGAACACCGGGGAGCTGTTTTTT.

The chain recombines TRBV28 with TRBJ2-7, with D uncertain. Germline V gene lookup returns CDR1 MDHEN and CDR2 SYDVKM. Trimming took off 2 bases at V and 3 bases at J, with 8 bases between the two ends. This CDR3 spans 13 amino acids. CDR3 nucleotide sequence: TGTGCCAGCAGTTTAGGCCCCGTCTACGAGCAGTACTTC. It specifies CASSLGPVYEQYF.

The chain is built from TRBV6-5 and TRBJ2-5, with 7 bases that match TRBD1. Judging by the DNA end, TRBJ2-7 fits better; the J call may be wrong. This CDR3 is 14 amino acids long. Germline values: CDR1 MNHEY, CDR2 SVGAGI. DNA for the CDR3: TGTGCCAGCAGTATAACAGGGGCAGGTGACGAGCAGTACTTC. It translates to CASSITGAGDEQYF.

V gene TRBV4-3 combines with J gene TRBJ2-2; D not resolved. The CDR3 runs to 12 residues. Germline V lookup: CDR1 LGHNA, CDR2 YSLEER. V was cut by 6 bases and J by 3 bases, with 5 bases left in between. CDR3 sequence (DNA): TGCGCCAGCAGGACTTACACCGGGGAGCTGTTTTTT. Residues: CASRTYTGELFF.

This clone has more than one count but fewer than ten. The chain combines TRBV10-1 with TRBJ2-7; D is unresolved. This CDR3 spans 13 amino acids. The ends were cut back, 2 bases at V and 0 bases at J, with 5 bases in the middle. Germline assignment: CDR1 WNHNN and CDR2 SYGVQD (reference sequence). CDR3 coding DNA: TGCGCCAGCAGTGAGGCCAGCTCCTACGAGCAGTACTTC. Its translation: CASSEASSYEQYF.